This T cell receptor (beta chain) was sequenced for a study of cytomegalovirus exposure and HLA in healthy donors. Across the whole study: The approximately 670 first-cohort repertoires and the 100 to 150 validation repertoires shared the same platform, a later analysis reported.

Turning to this clone: The antigen is not known.

TCRdb's copy holds only in-frame clones and misses some; the assay was immunoSEQ multiplex PCR. The sample has 100,000 to 130,000 clones, around 95% seen once. Study outcomes and limitations: The majority of TCR sequences were rare, yet some public TCRs appeared in many donors.

The sequenced sample consisted of PBMCs. This receptor was obtained from a woman aged 18-29 years in good health and CMV-seronegative.

CDR3 region: CASSPDRAVVGELFF. In DNA, the CDR3 is TGTGCCAGCAGCCCTGACAGGGCGGTGGTCGGGGAGCTGTTTTTT. The rearrangement uses TRBV6-5 and TRBJ2-2, with 7 bases aligning to TRBD1. The CDR3 totals 15 residues. Germline values: CDR1 MNHEY, CDR2 SVGAGI. The ends lost 6 bases at V and 7 bases at J; junction bases unmatched: 11.